The T cell receptor (beta chain) described here comes from a study of T-cell reconstitution after alpha-beta-depleted transplantation in children. Molecular barcoding with unique molecular identifiers was used for the TCRbeta library. TCRdb processed the PCR reads anew with MiXCR; each CDR3 protein has one entry. Of 500,000 to 600,000 distinct CDR3 sequences listed, 15% to 20% are singletons. The TCR originated in a human donor who donated a stem cell graft to a child with acute lymphoblastic leukemia. The sample consisted of PBMCs from the stem cell graft donor, taken from the stem cell graft.

Here the CDR3 DNA reads TGTGCCAGCAGTCCTAGGATCCAGTCGGGCACTGAAGCTTTCTTT. Amino acid sequence: CASSPRIQSGTEAFF. The chain joins TRBV12-3 or TRBV12-4 to TRBJ1-1, with D unclear. The CDR3 contains 15 residues. Deletions cut 5 bases from V and 4 bases from J, with 17 bases between.